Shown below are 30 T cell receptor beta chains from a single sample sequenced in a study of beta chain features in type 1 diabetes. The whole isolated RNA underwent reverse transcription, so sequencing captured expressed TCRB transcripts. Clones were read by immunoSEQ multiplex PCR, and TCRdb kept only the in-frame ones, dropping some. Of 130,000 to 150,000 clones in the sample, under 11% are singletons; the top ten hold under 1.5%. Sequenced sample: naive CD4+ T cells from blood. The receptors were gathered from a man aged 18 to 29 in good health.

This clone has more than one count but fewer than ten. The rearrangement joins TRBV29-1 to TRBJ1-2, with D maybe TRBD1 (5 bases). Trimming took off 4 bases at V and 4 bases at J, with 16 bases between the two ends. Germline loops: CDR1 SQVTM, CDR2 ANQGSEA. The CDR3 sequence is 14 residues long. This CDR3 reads CSVAPGPVSYGYTF. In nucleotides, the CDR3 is TGCAGCGTTGCTCCAGGGCCGGTATCCTATGGCTACACCTTC. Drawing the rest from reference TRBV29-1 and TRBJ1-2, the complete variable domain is SAVISQKPSRDICQRGTSLTIQCQVDSQVTMMFWYRQQPGQSLTLIATANQGSEATYESGFVIDKFPISRPNLTFSTLTVSNMSPEDSSIYLCSVAPGPVSYGYTFGSGTRLTVV.

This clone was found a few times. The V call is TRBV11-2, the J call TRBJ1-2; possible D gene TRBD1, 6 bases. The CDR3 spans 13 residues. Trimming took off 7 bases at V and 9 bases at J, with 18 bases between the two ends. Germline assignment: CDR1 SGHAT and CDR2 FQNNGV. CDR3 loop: CASTYTRGARYTF. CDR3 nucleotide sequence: TGTGCCAGCACCTACACACGGGGGGCTCGCTACACCTTC.

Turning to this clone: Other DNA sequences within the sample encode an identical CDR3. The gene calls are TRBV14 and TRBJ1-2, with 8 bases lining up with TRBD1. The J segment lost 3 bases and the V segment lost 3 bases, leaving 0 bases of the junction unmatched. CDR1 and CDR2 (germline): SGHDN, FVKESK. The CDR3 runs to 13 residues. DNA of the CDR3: TGTGCCAGCAGCCAGGACAGGGACTATGGCTACACCTTC. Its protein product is CASSQDRDYGYTF.

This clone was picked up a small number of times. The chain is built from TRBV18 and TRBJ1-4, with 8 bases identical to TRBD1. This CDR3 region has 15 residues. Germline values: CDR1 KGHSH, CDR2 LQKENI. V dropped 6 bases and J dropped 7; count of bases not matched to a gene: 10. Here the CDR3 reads CASSTDRGSGEKLFF. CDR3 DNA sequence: TGTGCCAGCTCGACAGACAGGGGAAGCGGTGAAAAACTGTTTTTT.

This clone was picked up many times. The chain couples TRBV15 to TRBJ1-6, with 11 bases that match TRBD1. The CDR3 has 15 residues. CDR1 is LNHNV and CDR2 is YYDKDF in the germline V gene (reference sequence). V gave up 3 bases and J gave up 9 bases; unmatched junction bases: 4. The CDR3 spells CATSSGQGASSPLHF. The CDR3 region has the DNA TGTGCCACCAGCAGTGGACAGGGGGCGTCTTCACCCCTCCACTTT.

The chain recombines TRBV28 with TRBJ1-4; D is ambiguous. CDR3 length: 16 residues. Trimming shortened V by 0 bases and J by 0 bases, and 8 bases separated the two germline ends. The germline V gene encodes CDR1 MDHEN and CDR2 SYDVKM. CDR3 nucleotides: TGTGCCAGCAGTTTATGGGTAGAGGCAACTAATGAAAAACTGTTTTTT. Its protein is CASSLWVEATNEKLFF.

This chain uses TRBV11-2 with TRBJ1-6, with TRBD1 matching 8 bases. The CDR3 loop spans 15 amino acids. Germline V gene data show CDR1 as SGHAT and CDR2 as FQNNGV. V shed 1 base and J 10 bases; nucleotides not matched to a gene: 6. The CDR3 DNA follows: TGTGCCAGCAGCTTAGTTCAGGGGGCAGGATCACCCCTCCACTTT. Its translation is CASSLVQGAGSPLHF.

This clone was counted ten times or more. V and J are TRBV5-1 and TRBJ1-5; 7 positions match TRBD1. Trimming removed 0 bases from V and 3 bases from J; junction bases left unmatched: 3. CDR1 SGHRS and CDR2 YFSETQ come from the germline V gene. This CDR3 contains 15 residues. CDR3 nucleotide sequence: TGCGCCAGCAGCTTGGGACAGGGAACCAATCAGCCCCAGCATTTT. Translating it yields CASSLGQGTNQPQHF.

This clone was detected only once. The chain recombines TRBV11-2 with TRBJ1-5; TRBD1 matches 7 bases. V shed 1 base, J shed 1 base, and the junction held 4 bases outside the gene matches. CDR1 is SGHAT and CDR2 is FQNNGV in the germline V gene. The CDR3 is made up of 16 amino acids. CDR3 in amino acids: CASSLGGGRSNQPQHF. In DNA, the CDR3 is TGTGCCAGCAGCTTAGGAGGGGGCCGAAGCAATCAGCCCCAGCATTTT.

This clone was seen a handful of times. CDR3 region: CASSRTSGGRGREQFF. DNA for the CDR3: TGTGCCAGCAGTCGCACCTCGGGGGGAAGGGGTCGGGAGCAGTTCTTC. The genes are TRBV27 and TRBJ2-1; 7 bases fit TRBD2. The germline V gene has CDR1 MNHEY and CDR2 SMNVEV (reference sequence). The CDR3 sequence is 16 residues long. The junction had 17 bases not matched to a gene; V was cut back by 5 bases and J by 10 bases.

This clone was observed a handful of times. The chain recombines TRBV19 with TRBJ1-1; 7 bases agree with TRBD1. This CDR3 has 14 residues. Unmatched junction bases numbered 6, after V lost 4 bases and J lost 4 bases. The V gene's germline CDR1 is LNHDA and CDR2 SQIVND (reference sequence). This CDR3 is CASSTRQGGTEAFF. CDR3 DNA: TGTGCCAGTAGTACCAGACAGGGCGGCACTGAAGCTTTCTTT.

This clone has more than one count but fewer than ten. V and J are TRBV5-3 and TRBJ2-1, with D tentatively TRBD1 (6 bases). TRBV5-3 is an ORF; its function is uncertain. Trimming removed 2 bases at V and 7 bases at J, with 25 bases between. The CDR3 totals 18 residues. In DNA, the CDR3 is TGTGCCAGAAGCTTTCTGCTTAACCGGGACAAAGGCTTGAATGAGCAGTTCTTC. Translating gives CARSFLLNRDKGLNEQFF.

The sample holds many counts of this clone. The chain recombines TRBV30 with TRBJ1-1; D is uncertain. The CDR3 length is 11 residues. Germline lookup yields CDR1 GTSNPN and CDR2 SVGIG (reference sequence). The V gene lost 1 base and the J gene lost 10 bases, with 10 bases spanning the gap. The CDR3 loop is CAWSASPGAFF. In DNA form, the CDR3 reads TGTGCCTGGAGTGCCTCTCCGGGAGCTTTCTTT.

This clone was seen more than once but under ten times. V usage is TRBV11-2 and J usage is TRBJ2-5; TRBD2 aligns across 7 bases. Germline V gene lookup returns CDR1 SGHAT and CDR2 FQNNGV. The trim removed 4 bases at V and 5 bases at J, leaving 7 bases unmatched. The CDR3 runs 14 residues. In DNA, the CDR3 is TGTGCCAGCAGCTACAGCTTGGGAGGGGAGACCCAGTACTTC. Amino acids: CASSYSLGGETQYF.

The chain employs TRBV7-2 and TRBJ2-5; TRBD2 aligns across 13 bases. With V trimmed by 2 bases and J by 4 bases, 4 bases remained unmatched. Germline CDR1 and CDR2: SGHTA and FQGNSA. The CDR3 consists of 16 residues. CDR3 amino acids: CASSLLRTSGGETQYF. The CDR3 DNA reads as TGTGCCAGCAGCTTACTCCGGACTAGCGGGGGAGAGACCCAGTACTTC. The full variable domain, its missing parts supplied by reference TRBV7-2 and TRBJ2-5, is GAGVSQSPSNKVTEKGKDVELRCDPISGHTALYWYRQSLGQGLEFLIYFQGNSAPDKSGLPSDRFSAERTGGSVSTLTIQRTQQEDSAVYLCASSLLRTSGGETQYFGPGTRLLVL.

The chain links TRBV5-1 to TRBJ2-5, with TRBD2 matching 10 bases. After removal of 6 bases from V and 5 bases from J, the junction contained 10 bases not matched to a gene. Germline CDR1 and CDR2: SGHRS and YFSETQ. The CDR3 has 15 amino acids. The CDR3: CASTDSSGGGETQYF. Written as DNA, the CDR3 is TGCGCCAGCACTGACTCTAGCGGGGGAGGGGAGACCCAGTACTTC.

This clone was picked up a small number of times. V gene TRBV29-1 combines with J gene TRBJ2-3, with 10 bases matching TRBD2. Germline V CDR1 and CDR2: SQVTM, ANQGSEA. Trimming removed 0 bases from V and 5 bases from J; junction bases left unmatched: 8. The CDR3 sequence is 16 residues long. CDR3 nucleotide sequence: TGCAGCGTTGAAGACCCGAAGCGGGGGGGCTTAGATACGCAGTATTTT. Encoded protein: CSVEDPKRGGLDTQYF.

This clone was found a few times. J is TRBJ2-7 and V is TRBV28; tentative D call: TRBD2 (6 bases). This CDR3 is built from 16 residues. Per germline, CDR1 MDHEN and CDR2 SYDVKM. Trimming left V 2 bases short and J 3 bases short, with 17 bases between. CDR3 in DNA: TGTGCCAGCAGTTTAACGCTGGGGACTCGTGGCTACGAGCAGTACTTC. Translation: CASSLTLGTRGYEQYF.

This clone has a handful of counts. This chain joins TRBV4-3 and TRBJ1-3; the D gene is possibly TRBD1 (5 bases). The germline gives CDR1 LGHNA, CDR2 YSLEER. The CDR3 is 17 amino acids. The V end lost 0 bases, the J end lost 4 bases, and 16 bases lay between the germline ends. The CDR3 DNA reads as TGCGCCAGCAGCCAAGAGTACGGGTCAGGGATGGGAAACACCATATATTTT. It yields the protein CASSQEYGSGMGNTIYF.

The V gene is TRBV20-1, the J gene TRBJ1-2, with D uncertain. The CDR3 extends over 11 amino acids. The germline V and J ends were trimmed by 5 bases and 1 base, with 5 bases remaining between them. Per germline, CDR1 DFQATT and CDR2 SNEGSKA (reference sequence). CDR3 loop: CSAPDNYGYTF. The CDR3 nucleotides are TGCAGTGCTCCAGATAACTATGGCTACACCTTC.

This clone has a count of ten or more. The CDR3 DNA sequence: TGTGCCACCAGCAGAGAGAGAGATTACGAGCAGTACTTC. Protein: CATSRERDYEQYF. The V call is TRBV15, the J call TRBJ2-7, with D uncertain. V lost 0 bases and J 4 bases, leaving 7 bases between the germline ends. CDR3 length: 13 residues. Germline-derived CDR1 and CDR2 are LNHNV and YYDKDF (reference sequence). Full variable domain (rest looked up from reference TRBV15 and TRBJ2-7): DAMVIQNPRYQVTQFGKPVTLSCSQTLNHNVMYWYQQKSSQAPKLLFHYYDKDFNNEADTPDNFQSRRPNTSFCFLDIRSPGLGDTAMYLCATSRERDYEQYFGPGTRLTVT.

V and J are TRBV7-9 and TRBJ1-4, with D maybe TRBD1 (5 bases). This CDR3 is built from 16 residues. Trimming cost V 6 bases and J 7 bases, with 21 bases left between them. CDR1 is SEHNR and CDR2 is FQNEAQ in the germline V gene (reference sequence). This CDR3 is CASSAAASGAVEKLFF. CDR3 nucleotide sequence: TGTGCCAGCAGTGCGGCGGCAAGCGGGGCGGTTGAAAAACTGTTTTTT.

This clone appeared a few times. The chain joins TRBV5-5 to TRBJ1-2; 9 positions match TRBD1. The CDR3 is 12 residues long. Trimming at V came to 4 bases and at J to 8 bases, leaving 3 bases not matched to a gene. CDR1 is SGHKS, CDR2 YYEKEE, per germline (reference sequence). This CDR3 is CASSGDREGYTF. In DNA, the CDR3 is TGTGCCAGCAGCGGGGACAGGGAAGGCTACACCTTC.

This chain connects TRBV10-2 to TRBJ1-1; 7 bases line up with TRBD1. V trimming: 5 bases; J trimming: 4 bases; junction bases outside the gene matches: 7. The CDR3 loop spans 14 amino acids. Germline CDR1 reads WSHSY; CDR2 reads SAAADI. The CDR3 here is CASSPRTGSTEAFF. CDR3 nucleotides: TGCGCCAGCAGTCCGAGGACAGGTAGCACTGAAGCTTTCTTT.

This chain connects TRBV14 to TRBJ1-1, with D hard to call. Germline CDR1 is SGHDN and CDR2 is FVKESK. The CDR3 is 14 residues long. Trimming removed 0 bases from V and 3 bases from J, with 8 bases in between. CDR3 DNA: TGTGCCAGCAGCCAAGAACCATTAGACACTGAAGCTTTCTTT. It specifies CASSQEPLDTEAFF.

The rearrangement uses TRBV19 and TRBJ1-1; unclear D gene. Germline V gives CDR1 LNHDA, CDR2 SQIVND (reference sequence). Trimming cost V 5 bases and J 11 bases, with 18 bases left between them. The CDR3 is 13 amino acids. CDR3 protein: CASSESWFRDAFF. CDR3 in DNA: TGTGCCAGTAGTGAATCATGGTTTCGGGATGCTTTCTTT.

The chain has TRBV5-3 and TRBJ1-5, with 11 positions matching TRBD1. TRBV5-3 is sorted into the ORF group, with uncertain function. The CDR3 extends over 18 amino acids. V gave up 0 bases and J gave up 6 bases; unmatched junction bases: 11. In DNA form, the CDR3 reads TGTGCCAGAAGCTTGGGGACAGGGGGCGCCCCCTGTTTTCAGCCCCAGCATTTT. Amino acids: CARSLGTGGAPCFQPQHF.

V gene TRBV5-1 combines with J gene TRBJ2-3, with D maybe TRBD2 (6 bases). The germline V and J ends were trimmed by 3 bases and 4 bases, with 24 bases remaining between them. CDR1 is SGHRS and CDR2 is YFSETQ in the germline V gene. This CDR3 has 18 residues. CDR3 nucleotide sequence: TGCGCCAGCAGCTGGGGAGGTGTTGCGAACCCAGGAGCAGATACGCAGTATTTT. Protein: CASSWGGVANPGADTQYF.

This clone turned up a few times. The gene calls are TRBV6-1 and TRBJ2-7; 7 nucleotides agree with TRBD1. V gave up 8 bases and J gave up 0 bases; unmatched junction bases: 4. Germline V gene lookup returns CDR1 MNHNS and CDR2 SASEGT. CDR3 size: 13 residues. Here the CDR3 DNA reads TGTGCCAGCTTCGGGACAGTCTCCTACGAGCAGTACTTC. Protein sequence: CASFGTVSYEQYF.

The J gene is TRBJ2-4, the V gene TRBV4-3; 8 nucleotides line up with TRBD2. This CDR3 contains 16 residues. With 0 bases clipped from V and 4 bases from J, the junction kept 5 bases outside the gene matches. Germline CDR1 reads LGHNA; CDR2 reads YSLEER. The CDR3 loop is CASSQDRGGSKNIQYF. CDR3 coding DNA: TGCGCCAGCAGCCAAGATCGGGGGGGATCAAAAAACATTCAGTACTTC.